This TCR beta chain stems from a study of T cell responses to AZD1222 COVID-19 vaccine. Study-level results: The donor cohort was predominantly white British with a female majority, and clonal diversity may have been underestimated. Seropositive at baseline were only a handful of AZD1222 recipients. Mapped onto spike, vaccine-associated CD4 TCRs spanned it and were dominant at 160-218 and 743-854. As reported, nearly half of all spike-specific TCRs target variant regions that are unmutated.

Comment on this clone: What it binds is not known.

The repertoire was sequenced with immunoSEQ multiplex PCR; TCRdb's copy has only in-frame clones and lacks some. The data contain 150,000 to 190,000 clones, about nine tenths of them singletons. This sequence was found in an adult in good health. Here the sequenced sample was peripheral blood, taken on day 0 of AZD1222 vaccination.

The CDR3 loop is CASSLGGGQDTQYF. For the CDR3, the DNA is TGTGCCAGCAGTTTAGGGGGAGGGCAAGATACGCAGTATTTT. The chain uses TRBV27 and TRBJ2-3; 7 bases match TRBD2. This CDR3 contains 14 residues. J lost 5 bases, V lost 2 bases, and 4 bases had no gene match. Germline-derived CDR1 and CDR2 are MNHEY and SMNVEV (reference sequence).